Shown below are 15 T cell receptor beta chains from a single sample sequenced in a study of technical replicates of blood from a few donors. Sequencing used immunoSEQ multiplex PCR; TCRdb keeps in-frame clones, though not all of them. The sample lists around 100,000 clones, roughly 94% occurring once. The sequenced sample consisted of T cells isolated from PBMCs. These receptors came from a human donor in good health.

This chain uses TRBV19 with TRBJ2-7, with TRBD1 matching 7 bases. The CDR3 sequence is 13 residues long. With V trimmed by 3 bases and J by 5 bases, 4 bases remained unmatched. The germline CDR1 and CDR2 sequences are LNHDA and SQIVND (reference sequence). CDR3 sequence (DNA): TGTGCCAGTAGTATCGGCACAGGGGACGAGCAGTACTTC. As protein: CASSIGTGDEQYF.

The chain recombines TRBV7-2 with TRBJ2-1, with 9 bases identical to TRBD2. The germline V gene encodes CDR1 SGHTA and CDR2 FQGNSA. The CDR3 runs to 16 residues. The V segment lost 4 bases and the J segment 4 bases; nucleotides outside the gene matches: 8. For the CDR3, the DNA is TGTGCCAGCAGCTCAATCCTAGCGGGAAATTACAATGAGCAGTTCTTC. The encoded protein is CASSSILAGNYNEQFF.

The chain carries TRBV11-3 and TRBJ2-1; maybe TRBD2 (6 bases). Germline V gene lookup returns CDR1 SGHNT and CDR2 YENEEA. Trimming cost V 1 base and J 8 bases, with 12 bases left between them. The CDR3 loop spans 14 amino acids. The CDR3 loop is CASSLAGVGHEQFF. In DNA, the CDR3 is TGTGCCAGCAGCTTAGCGGGGGTAGGGCATGAGCAGTTCTTC.

The J gene is TRBJ1-5, the V gene TRBV19; TRBD1 matches at 7 bases. V dropped 4 bases and J dropped 3; count of bases not matched to a gene: 6. CDR1 is LNHDA and CDR2 is SQIVND in the germline V gene (reference sequence). The CDR3 runs 15 residues. As DNA, the CDR3 is TGTGCCAGTAGTACAACCACAGGGGACAATCAGCCCCAGCATTTT. It yields the protein CASSTTTGDNQPQHF.

The chain recombines TRBV6-1 with TRBJ1-4; possibly TRBD1 for D (6 bases). Between the trimmed V and J ends, which lost 4 bases and 0 bases, there was a span of 12 bases. CDR1 is MNHNS, CDR2 SASEGT, per germline. This CDR3 contains 16 residues. The CDR3 bases are TGTGCCAGCAGTGGGGGACCAGGGGCAACTAATGAAAAACTGTTTTTT. This translates into CASSGGPGATNEKLFF.

The rearrangement links TRBV5-5 to TRBJ2-7, with D unresolved. Germline V CDR1 and CDR2: SGHKS, YYEKEE (reference sequence). The CDR3 length is 13 residues. V was pared by 0 bases and J by 3 bases, with 7 bases between. Here the CDR3 reads CASSLEPHYEQYF. DNA for the CDR3: TGTGCCAGCAGCTTGGAGCCTCACTACGAGCAGTACTTC.

The V call is TRBV6-1, the J call TRBJ2-2; D possibly corresponds to TRBD1 (6 bases). This CDR3 comprises 14 residues. The germline V gene encodes CDR1 MNHNS and CDR2 SASEGT. Trimming left V 7 bases short and J 1 base short, with 10 bases between. CDR3 DNA sequence: TGTGCCAGCAAACAGGGACAGAACACCGGGGAGCTGTTTTTT. It is translated as CASKQGQNTGELFF.

The gene calls are TRBV7-2 and TRBJ1-4; D might be TRBD1 (5 bases). Trimming shortened V by 4 bases and J by 7 bases, and 19 bases separated the two germline ends. The CDR3 covers 16 residues. Germline loops: CDR1 SGHTA, CDR2 FQGNSA. CDR3 sequence reads: CASSSGGDLTFEKLFF. In DNA, the CDR3 is TGTGCCAGCAGCTCTGGCGGGGACTTGACTTTTGAAAAACTGTTTTTT.

This rearrangement joins TRBV5-4 to TRBJ2-1, with TRBD1 matching over 7 bases. Trimming removed 5 bases from V and 4 bases from J; junction bases left unmatched: 6. This CDR3 is 14 amino acids long. Germline assignment: CDR1 SGHNT and CDR2 YYREEE (reference sequence). The CDR3 sequence: CASSRTGEYNEQFF. CDR3 in DNA: TGTGCCAGCAGTCGGACAGGCGAGTACAATGAGCAGTTCTTC.

This clone was detected only a few times. The CDR3 bases are TGTGCCATCAGTAGTCTACTAGCGGGAGAACAGTTCTTC. This encodes CAISSLLAGEQFF. The chain couples TRBV10-3 to TRBJ2-1, with 11 nucleotides matching TRBD2. V shed 5 bases, J shed 13 bases, and the junction held 7 bases outside the gene matches. This CDR3 has 13 amino acids. Germline CDR1 reads ENHRY; CDR2 reads SYGVKD.

This chain connects TRBV27 to TRBJ2-1, with D hard to call. CDR3 length: 13 residues. Trimming left V 3 bases short and J 5 bases short, with 8 bases between. Germline V gene data show CDR1 as MNHEY and CDR2 as SMNVEV (reference sequence). CDR3 amino acids: CASSLARNNEQFF. The CDR3 region has the DNA TGTGCCAGCAGTTTGGCCAGAAACAATGAGCAGTTCTTC.

This chain connects TRBV6-1 to TRBJ2-7, with D possibly matching TRBD2 (5 bases). The CDR3 loop spans 16 amino acids. Trimming cost V 3 bases and J 0 bases, with 15 bases left between them. Germline V gene sequence: CDR1 MNHNS, CDR2 SASEGT. The CDR3 spells CASSDWAGSSSYEQYF. The CDR3 nucleotides are TGTGCCAGCAGTGATTGGGCGGGTTCCAGCTCCTACGAGCAGTACTTC.

The genes are TRBV15 and TRBJ1-3; D gene uncertain. Germline V gene lookup returns CDR1 LNHNV and CDR2 YYDKDF (reference sequence). This CDR3 comprises 13 residues. V was clipped by 3 bases and J by 4 bases, with 7 bases between them. The CDR3 bases are TGTGCCACCAGCAGGGCCCGAGGAAACACCATATATTTT. It specifies CATSRARGNTIYF.

This CDR3 reads CASRNHRGSEAFF. The CDR3 DNA reads TGTGCCAGCAGGAACCACAGGGGCTCTGAAGCTTTCTTT. The rearrangement joins TRBV11-3 to TRBJ1-1; 7 bases are a match to TRBD1. V trimming: 6 bases; J trimming: 6 bases; junction bases outside the gene matches: 7. The CDR3 is made up of 13 amino acids. Germline values: CDR1 SGHNT, CDR2 YENEEA.

CDR3 coding DNA: TGTGCCTGGAAGTCGGTGACAGGGGACACTGAAGCTTTCTTT. It translates to CAWKSVTGDTEAFF. The chain recombines TRBV30 with TRBJ1-1, with 8 bases lining up with TRBD1. This CDR3 region has 14 residues. V gave up 4 bases and J gave up 3 bases; unmatched junction bases: 7. Germline lookup yields CDR1 GTSNPN and CDR2 SVGIG (reference sequence).